These 13 T cell receptor beta chains originate from one sample sequenced in a study of blood T cell repertoires in COVID-19. Method: immunoSEQ multiplex PCR; TCRdb's copy keeps in-frame clones and lacks some. Counted here are 110,000 to 150,000 clones, more than 75% occurring once; the ten biggest clones make up about 5%. Input material: peripheral blood. The receptor set was obtained from a woman between 65 and 79 years old with COVID-19, enrolled during active disease.

The V call is TRBV6-5, the J call TRBJ1-1, with D perhaps matching TRBD1 (5 bases). V lost 0 bases and J lost 11, with 16 bases in between. The CDR3 consists of 14 residues. CDR1 and CDR2 (germline): MNHEY, SVGAGI. CDR3 DNA sequence: TGTGCCAGCAGTTACTCGAGTGGGGCATTAGGGGCTTTCTTT. Protein sequence: CASSYSSGALGAFF.

The V gene is TRBV19, the J gene TRBJ2-1; tentatively, D is TRBD1 (5 bases). Germline CDR1 reads LNHDA; CDR2 reads SQIVND (reference sequence). The CDR3 has 13 residues. V shed 5 bases and J shed 7 bases, with 12 bases lying between them. CDR3 protein: CASSDSVRNEQFF. As DNA, the CDR3 is TGTGCCAGTAGTGACAGTGTTAGGAATGAGCAGTTCTTC.

The chain links TRBV7-2 to TRBJ1-1; 10 bases agree with TRBD1. The ends lost 3 bases at V and 4 bases at J; junction bases unmatched: 8. The CDR3 runs to 16 residues. CDR1 is SGHTA, CDR2 FQGNSA, per germline. Here the CDR3 reads CASSFGTGVRSTEAFF. DNA of the CDR3: TGTGCCAGCAGCTTCGGGACAGGGGTAAGGAGCACTGAAGCTTTCTTT.

This clone was found a few times. The V and J genes are TRBV5-1 and TRBJ2-2; perhaps TRBD1 as D (5 bases). The V gene's germline CDR1 is SGHRS and CDR2 YFSETQ. The CDR3 is 16 amino acids. Trimming pared 0 bases from V and 5 bases from J, leaving 14 bases between. CDR3 sequence: CASSLGQGVLTGELFF. The CDR3 DNA sequence: TGCGCCAGCAGCTTGGGGCAAGGGGTATTGACCGGGGAGCTGTTTTTT.

This clone came up a few times. The chain uses TRBV30 and TRBJ2-7; possible D gene TRBD1, 6 bases. Between the trimmed V and J ends, which lost 3 bases and 3 bases, there was a span of 6 bases. Germline V CDR1 and CDR2: GTSNPN, SVGIG (reference sequence). There are 11 residues in the CDR3. CDR3 protein: CAWRDSYEQYF. CDR3 nucleotides: TGTGCCTGGAGGGACAGCTACGAGCAGTACTTC.

The J gene is TRBJ1-2, the V gene TRBV27; D might be TRBD1 (6 bases). Deletions cut 9 bases from V and 7 bases from J, with 15 bases between. This CDR3 has 12 residues. CDR1 and CDR2 (germline): MNHEY, SMNVEV (reference sequence). DNA for the CDR3: TGTGCCAGTACGACAGGTAGAAGTGGCTACACCTTC. This encodes CASTTGRSGYTF.

This clone has just a few counts. The rearrangement uses TRBV3-1 (or the pseudogene TRBV3-2) and TRBJ1-6; D not resolved. The V end was cut by 7 bases, the J end by 9 bases, with 16 bases between. CDR1 LGHDT and CDR2 YNNKEL come from the germline V gene (reference sequence). This CDR3 contains 14 residues. The CDR3 nucleotides read TGTGCCAGCACCAGACTGCCAGAAGGTTCACCCCTCCACTTT. It is translated as CASTRLPEGSPLHF.

This clone showed up just a few times. The rearrangement links TRBV19 to TRBJ2-3; D is undetermined. Trimming removed 1 base from V and 2 bases from J, with 10 bases in between. Germline CDR1 reads LNHDA; CDR2 reads SQIVND (reference sequence). The CDR3 is 15 residues long. The CDR3 region has the DNA TGTGCCAGTAGTATAGGCAGGATTTACACAGATACGCAGTATTTT. Its translation is CASSIGRIYTDTQYF.

V gene TRBV27 combines with J gene TRBJ1-4, with a tentative D call TRBD1 (5 bases). The V end lost 6 bases, the J end lost 4 bases, and 9 bases lay between the germline ends. The CDR3 spans 13 residues. Germline CDR1 is MNHEY and CDR2 is SMNVEV (reference sequence). CDR3 nucleotides: TGTGCCAGCAGAGGGGTCCGTAATGAAAAACTGTTTTTT. Encoded protein: CASRGVRNEKLFF.

This chain connects TRBV25-1 to TRBJ1-2; weak D call: TRBD1 (6 bases). Trimming shortened V by 2 bases and J by 4 bases, and 11 bases separated the two germline ends. Per germline, CDR1 MGHDK and CDR2 SYGVNS. This CDR3 has 14 amino acids. CDR3: CASSETGLPYGYTF. CDR3 coding DNA: TGTGCCAGCAGTGAAACAGGGTTACCCTATGGCTACACCTTC.

The rearrangement uses TRBV19 and TRBJ1-2; tentative D call: TRBD1 (5 bases). The CDR3 is 14 residues long. The V end lost 0 bases, the J end lost 6 bases, and 11 bases lay between the germline ends. Germline values: CDR1 LNHDA, CDR2 SQIVND (reference sequence). The CDR3 DNA is TGTGCCAGTAGTATAGACACAGGTTTGGATGGCTACACCTTC. Its translation: CASSIDTGLDGYTF.

This clone was recorded once. This rearrangement joins TRBV7-8 to TRBJ2-7; D perhaps matches TRBD2 (5 bases). V was trimmed by 8 bases and J by 7 bases, leaving 18 bases between them. Germline loops: CDR1 SGHVS, CDR2 FQNEAQ. The CDR3 is made up of 13 amino acids. CDR3 protein: CASAQLGADEQYF. CDR3 bases: TGTGCCAGCGCTCAGCTGGGAGCTGATGAGCAGTACTTC.

The chain uses TRBV6-1 and TRBJ1-6, with 8 bases that match TRBD1. Losses at the gene ends were 0 bases for V and 8 bases for J; bases not matched to a gene: 9. CDR3 length: 17 amino acids. CDR1 and CDR2 from the germline V gene are MNHNS and SASEGT. CDR3 bases: TGTGCCAGCAGTGAAGCGTGGACAGGGACTGGGGATTCACCCCTCCACTTT. Encoded protein: CASSEAWTGTGDSPLHF.